A single sample is the source of the 28 T cell receptor beta chains below, sequenced in a study of cytomegalovirus exposure and HLA in healthy donors (dated by TCRdb to about 2017). The library was generated by the immunoSEQ multiplex PCR assay. TCRdb provides this immuneACCESS table in a form limited to in-frame rearrangements. Some clones are lacking; in checked studies, under half of them reflect an unresolved V gene, and why the rest are absent is not known. In this sample the table shows approximately 60,000 clones, 95% of which occur a single time. The ten largest clones capture around 7% of the sample. The specimen sequenced was PBMCs. These receptors all come from a woman aged 18-29 years in good health and CMV-seropositive.

The V gene is TRBV18, the J gene TRBJ2-1; 7 nucleotides align to TRBD2. This CDR3 region has 15 residues. The V gene's germline CDR1 is KGHSH and CDR2 LQKENI. V shed 3 bases, J shed 9 bases, and the junction held 11 bases outside the gene matches. CDR3 DNA: TGTGCCAGCTCACCTTTAGCGGGTATCGGTACTGAGCAGTTCTTC. It yields the protein CASSPLAGIGTEQFF.

The chain uses TRBV5-6 and TRBJ2-1; 12 nucleotides line up with TRBD1. CDR3 length equals 17 residues. V was clipped by 5 bases and J by 13 bases; unmatched bases: 19. Germline V lookup: CDR1 SGHDT, CDR2 YYEEEE. The CDR3 sequence: CASSLITGTGGGGFQFF. CDR3 DNA sequence: TGTGCCAGCAGTTTAATTACCGGGACAGGGGGCGGCGGTTTCCAGTTCTTC.

The chain links TRBV11-2 to TRBJ2-7; D might be TRBD2 (5 bases). Germline values: CDR1 SGHAT, CDR2 FQNNGV. Trimming removed 5 bases from V and 9 bases from J, with 11 bases in between. The length of the CDR3 is 11 residues. CDR3 loop: CASSQRVAQYF. CDR3 in DNA: TGTGCCAGCAGCCAGAGGGTTGCGCAGTACTTC.

The genes are TRBV28 and TRBJ1-3; weak D call: TRBD1 (5 bases). The length of the CDR3 is 15 residues. Trimming left V 6 bases short and J 4 bases short, with 16 bases between. CDR1 is MDHEN, CDR2 SYDVKM, per germline. CDR3 sequence reads: CASRLPGVKGNTIYF. The CDR3 DNA follows: TGTGCCAGCAGACTACCGGGGGTGAAGGGAAACACCATATATTTT.

V gene TRBV11-2 combines with J gene TRBJ2-3; 12 positions agree with TRBD2. CDR1 is SGHAT, CDR2 FQNNGV, per germline. The CDR3 is 14 residues long. V was pared by 5 bases and J by 7 bases, with 4 bases of the junction left unmatched. The DNA for the CDR3 is TGTGCCAGCAGCCCTAGCGGGGGGGCGAATACGCAGTATTTT. Its translation is CASSPSGGANTQYF.

V gene TRBV7-3 combines with J gene TRBJ2-3; D unclear. Trimming shortened V by 2 bases and J by 4 bases, and 7 bases separated the two germline ends. The CDR3 contains 13 residues. Germline lookup yields CDR1 SGHTA and CDR2 FQGTGA. CDR3 in DNA: TGTGCCAGCAGCTTAGAGTCCCCAGATACGCAGTATTTT. Amino acids: CASSLESPDTQYF.

This chain uses TRBV14 with TRBJ2-7; TRBD2 matches 7 bases. Germline lookup yields CDR1 SGHDN and CDR2 FVKESK. CDR3 size: 18 residues. J was trimmed by 0 bases and V by 2 bases; bases with no gene match: 13. The CDR3 nucleotides are TGTGCCAGCAGCCAAAACCGGGTTATGCGGGGGAGCTCCTACGAGCAGTACTTC. The encoded protein is CASSQNRVMRGSSYEQYF.

The chain carries TRBV10-3 and TRBJ2-7, with D possibly being TRBD1 (6 bases). CDR1 and CDR2 from the germline V gene are ENHRY and SYGVKD. The CDR3 spans 14 residues. Between the trimmed V and J ends, which lost 2 bases and 6 bases, there was a span of 14 bases. The DNA for the CDR3 is TGTGCCATCAGTGAGCCCACGACAGGAGGCGAGCAGTACTTC. As protein: CAISEPTTGGEQYF.

J is TRBJ1-2 and V is TRBV11-1; D possibly corresponds to TRBD1 (6 bases). From germline, CDR1 is SGHAT and CDR2 FQDESV (reference sequence). CDR3 size: 17 residues. With 3 bases removed from V and 1 base from J, the gap between germline ends came to 18 bases. CDR3 protein: CASSLTGQEIFNYGYTF. CDR3 in DNA: TGTGCCAGCAGCTTGACGGGACAAGAAATTTTTAACTATGGCTACACCTTC.

This chain joins TRBV11-3 and TRBJ1-2; D uncertain. Germline CDR1 is SGHNT and CDR2 is YENEEA. The CDR3 loop spans 14 amino acids. DNA for the CDR3: TGTGGCTGGCCGTGGGCGTCCCTTTTTTATGGCTACACCTTC. It encodes CGWPWASLFYGYTF.

The rearrangement joins TRBV5-1 to TRBJ1-4; TRBD1 aligns across 7 bases. V lost 4 bases and J lost 8; bases outside the gene matches: 8. The germline CDR1 and CDR2 sequences are SGHRS and YFSETQ. This CDR3 spans 14 amino acids. CDR3 bases: TGCGCCAGCAGCAAGAGACAGGGAAGAGAAAAACTGTTTTTT. Translating gives CASSKRQGREKLFF.

The chain has TRBV11-1 and TRBJ2-5, with TRBD1 matching 12 bases. The CDR3 covers 16 residues. The ends lost 5 bases at V and 5 bases at J; junction bases unmatched: 9. Germline lookup yields CDR1 SGHAT and CDR2 FQDESV (reference sequence). The CDR3 spells CASSAGTGGFLETQYF. CDR3 nucleotide sequence: TGTGCCAGCAGCGCCGGGACAGGGGGCTTTTTGGAGACCCAGTACTTC.

The chain combines TRBV27 with TRBJ2-7, with 7 bases matching TRBD2. The V gene's germline CDR1 is MNHEY and CDR2 SMNVEV (reference sequence). There are 14 residues in the CDR3. Germline trimming cut 7 bases from V and 0 bases from J; bases unmatched to any gene: 6. In nucleotides, the CDR3 is TGTGCCAGCATCCCAACTAGCGACTCCTACGAGCAGTACTTC. Amino acids: CASIPTSDSYEQYF.

The chain employs TRBV9 and TRBJ2-1, with TRBD2 identical over 8 bases. V trimming: 5 bases; J trimming: 2 bases; junction bases outside the gene matches: 3. Germline values: CDR1 SGDLS, CDR2 YYNGEE. This CDR3 is 14 amino acids long. The DNA of the CDR3 is TGTGCCAGCAGTCTTAGCGGGACCTACAATGAGCAGTTCTTC. This codes for CASSLSGTYNEQFF.

V usage is TRBV2 and J usage is TRBJ2-3, with D possibly matching TRBD2 (6 bases). The germline V gene encodes CDR1 SNHLY and CDR2 FYNNEI. This CDR3 comprises 15 residues. V was clipped by 4 bases and J by 0 bases, with 11 bases between them. The CDR3 region has the DNA TGTGCCAGCAGTGCGGGACTCTCTAGCACAGATACGCAGTATTTT. It translates to CASSAGLSSTDTQYF.

The V call is TRBV14, the J call TRBJ2-3, with D possibly matching TRBD1 (5 bases). The CDR3 totals 18 residues. CDR1 and CDR2 (germline): SGHDN, FVKESK. V dropped 4 bases and J dropped 2 bases, with 22 bases sitting between them. CDR3 DNA sequence: TGTGCCAGCAGCCCTGCGAAGTGGGGCGGTTTTCACACAGATACGCAGTATTTT. This encodes CASSPAKWGGFHTDTQYF.

This clone was counted once. V is TRBV6-6 and J is TRBJ1-1, with 8 bases matching TRBD1. Germline CDR1 is MNHNY and CDR2 is SVGAGI (reference sequence). This CDR3 spans 16 amino acids. Trimming at V came to 2 bases and at J to 1 base, leaving 6 bases not matched to a gene. Written as DNA, the CDR3 is TGTGCCAGCAGTTACCTAGGGGACAGGACGAACACTGAAGCTTTCTTT. It codes for CASSYLGDRTNTEAFF.

This rearrangement joins TRBV6-5 to TRBJ1-1, with 8 bases identical to TRBD1. The junction had 4 bases not matched to a gene; V was cut back by 6 bases and J by 4 bases. The germline V gene has CDR1 MNHEY and CDR2 SVGAGI. This CDR3 spans 13 amino acids. The chain's CDR3 is CASSKQGGTEAFF. As DNA, the CDR3 is TGTGCCAGCAGCAAACAGGGGGGCACTGAAGCTTTCTTT.

This sequence joins TRBV5-1 and TRBJ1-4; D ambiguous. This CDR3 spans 17 amino acids. Germline assignment: CDR1 SGHRS and CDR2 YFSETQ. V was clipped by 5 bases and J by 7 bases, with 24 bases between them. CDR3 sequence: CASSFTADTHIGEKLFF. The CDR3 DNA sequence: TGCGCCAGCAGTTTCACCGCCGACACCCATATCGGTGAAAAACTGTTTTTT.

The chain combines TRBV28 with TRBJ1-2, with D possibly matching TRBD1 (5 bases). Deletions cut 2 bases from V and 4 bases from J, with 8 bases between. This CDR3 is 13 amino acids long. Germline V gene sequence: CDR1 MDHEN, CDR2 SYDVKM. In nucleotides, the CDR3 is TGTGCCAGCAGTTTAACAGGTCTCTATGGCTACACCTTC. Translating gives CASSLTGLYGYTF.

Worth noting for this clone: One end of the junction does not line up with germline, which may come from a read error. The chain is built from TRBV20-1 and TRBJ1-6, with 7 bases lining up with TRBD1. The CDR3 has 10 residues. Germline values: CDR1 DFQATT, CDR2 SNEGSKA (reference sequence). CDR3 sequence: CSATGTANYF. For the CDR3, the DNA is TGCAGTGCTACCGGGACAGCCAACTACTTT.

J is TRBJ2-7 and V is TRBV28; TRBD2 agrees at 8 bases. Germline V gene sequence: CDR1 MDHEN, CDR2 SYDVKM. The junction had 3 bases not matched to a gene; V was cut back by 3 bases and J by 2 bases. The CDR3 is 14 amino acids. The CDR3: CASSFAGLAYEQYF. The CDR3 nucleotides read TGTGCCAGCAGTTTTGCGGGACTAGCCTACGAGCAGTACTTC.

This clone was seen once. The chain carries TRBV7-9 and TRBJ2-7, with TRBD2 identical over 8 bases. The CDR3 sequence is 16 residues long. V trimming: 4 bases; J trimming: 2 bases; junction bases outside the gene matches: 10. CDR1 and CDR2 (germline): SEHNR, FQNEAQ (reference sequence). The CDR3 spells CASSSFFSGKPYEQYF. CDR3 bases: TGTGCCAGCAGCTCCTTTTTTAGCGGGAAGCCCTACGAGCAGTACTTC.

The chain uses TRBV19 and TRBJ2-1; D possibly corresponds to TRBD1 (6 bases). The V gene's germline CDR1 is LNHDA and CDR2 SQIVND (reference sequence). The V end lost 6 bases, the J end lost 4 bases, and 16 bases lay between the germline ends. The length of the CDR3 is 15 residues. CDR3 coding DNA: TGTGCCAGTAGCTGGGCAGGGGAAGGGTACAATGAGCAGTTCTTC. Translating it yields CASSWAGEGYNEQFF.

This chain joins TRBV14 and TRBJ1-4; no definite D call. V shed 0 bases and J shed 9 bases, with 20 bases lying between them. CDR3 length equals 17 residues. Germline-derived CDR1 and CDR2 are SGHDN and FVKESK. This CDR3 reads CASSQDSVRTGGKKLFF. CDR3 in DNA: TGTGCCAGCAGCCAAGATTCTGTACGGACGGGAGGGAAAAAACTGTTTTTT.

The rearrangement joins TRBV11-1 to TRBJ1-6; TRBD1 aligns across 8 bases. In germline, CDR1 is SGHAT, CDR2 FQDESV (reference sequence). V lost 3 bases, J lost 7 bases, and 8 bases stayed unmatched. This CDR3 has 16 amino acids. The CDR3, as DNA: TGTGCCAGCAGCTTGCACGGGGACAGGTTCAATTCACCCCTCCACTTT. This translates into CASSLHGDRFNSPLHF.

The chain recombines TRBV27 with TRBJ2-3, with D possibly TRBD1 on 6 matching bases. Trimming left V 2 bases short and J 7 bases short, with 13 bases between. Germline V gene data show CDR1 as MNHEY and CDR2 as SMNVEV (reference sequence). This CDR3 is built from 14 residues. The CDR3 DNA sequence: TGTGCCAGCAGTTTACCTGGGACACTCTATACGCAGTATTTT. Amino acids: CASSLPGTLYTQYF.

This chain connects TRBV29-1 to TRBJ2-7; 7 positions agree with TRBD2. CDR1 and CDR2 (germline): SQVTM, ANQGSEA. The CDR3 has 13 amino acids. V dropped 4 bases and J dropped 6; count of bases not matched to a gene: 9. The CDR3 loop is CSVGAGAFREQYF. Here the CDR3 DNA reads TGCAGCGTTGGGGCGGGAGCGTTTCGCGAGCAGTACTTC.